This passage covers 11 T cell receptor beta chains from one sample sequenced in a study of cytomegalovirus exposure and HLA in healthy donors. Vbeta (60) and Jbeta (13) primers were used in the PCR. Sequenced by immunoSEQ multiplex PCR; TCRdb stores in-frame clones only, minus some. This sample's table has some 75,000 clones. The sequencing sample was made of PBMCs. Receptors originate from a boy under 18 in good health and CMV-seronegative.

The chain uses TRBV7-8 and TRBJ1-1; a possible D gene is TRBD1 (6 bases). Between the trimmed V and J ends, which lost 8 bases and 5 bases, there was a span of 18 bases. The CDR3 has 14 residues. CDR1 SGHVS and CDR2 FQNEAQ come from the germline V gene. CDR3: CASLRGAGETEAFF. The CDR3, as DNA: TGTGCCAGCTTGAGAGGGGCAGGGGAGACTGAAGCTTTCTTT.

The gene calls are TRBV4-1 and TRBJ2-5; possible D gene TRBD1, 6 bases. Germline loops: CDR1 MGHRA, CDR2 YSYEKL. Trimming shortened V by 2 bases and J by 5 bases, and 12 bases separated the two germline ends. The CDR3 has 14 residues. The DNA for the CDR3 is TGCGCCAGCAGCCAAAACAGGGCTGGGGAGACCCAGTACTTC. Translation: CASSQNRAGETQYF.

The chain has TRBV29-1 and TRBJ2-3, with 11 nucleotides matching TRBD1. Germline CDR1 reads SQVTM; CDR2 reads ANQGSEA. The CDR3 extends over 16 amino acids. The trim removed 0 bases at V and 3 bases at J, leaving 5 bases unmatched. CDR3 region: CSVEDRWDRGTDTQYF. The CDR3 DNA reads TGCAGCGTTGAAGATCGTTGGGACAGGGGGACAGATACGCAGTATTTT.

This chain links TRBV7-3 with TRBJ1-2; TRBD1 agrees at 9 bases. Trimming at V came to 4 bases and at J to 6 bases, leaving 6 bases not matched to a gene. Germline CDR1 and CDR2: SGHTA and FQGTGA. The CDR3 is 14 residues long. The CDR3 loop is CASSSTGGADGYTF. As DNA, the CDR3 is TGTGCCAGCAGCTCAACAGGGGGCGCAGATGGCTACACCTTC.

The genes are TRBV5-1 and TRBJ2-1; D is undetermined. CDR3 length equals 12 residues. Germline loops: CDR1 SGHRS, CDR2 YFSETQ. Trimming stripped 4 bases from V and 6 bases from J, with 8 bases between. The CDR3 sequence: CASSPRFNEQFF. CDR3 sequence (DNA): TGCGCCAGCAGCCCCCGGTTCAATGAGCAGTTCTTC.

This chain uses TRBV19 with TRBJ2-7, with 10 bases fitting TRBD2. This CDR3 is built from 15 residues. Unmatched junction bases numbered 7, after V lost 5 bases and J lost 3 bases. Germline values: CDR1 LNHDA, CDR2 SQIVND (reference sequence). CDR3 residues: CASSALAGVNYEQYF. As DNA, the CDR3 is TGTGCCAGTAGTGCTCTAGCGGGAGTTAACTACGAGCAGTACTTC.

The chain employs TRBV19 and TRBJ2-7, with D maybe TRBD2 (7 bases). CDR1 is LNHDA and CDR2 is SQIVND in the germline V gene (reference sequence). Trimming shortened V by 4 bases and J by 4 bases, and 20 bases separated the two germline ends. The CDR3 is made up of 16 amino acids. The CDR3 sequence: CASSTPVWGGRYEQYF. As DNA, the CDR3 is TGTGCCAGTAGTACCCCCGTGTGGGGGGGCAGGTACGAGCAGTACTTC.

The chain employs TRBV4-2 and TRBJ1-4; weak D call: TRBD1 (6 bases). CDR3 length: 16 amino acids. Trimming took 7 bases from V and 5 from J, leaving 20 bases between them. Germline lookup yields CDR1 LGHNA and CDR2 YNFKEQ. Here the CDR3 DNA reads TGTGCCAGCATCCCGGGGAGGGGGATGGCAAATGAAAAACTGTTTTTT. Residues: CASIPGRGMANEKLFF.

This chain uses TRBV13 with TRBJ2-7; the match to TRBD1 covers 7 bases. CDR1 is PRHDT, CDR2 FYEKMQ, per germline (reference sequence). The CDR3 sequence is 13 residues long. After removal of 4 bases from V and 2 bases from J, the junction contained 2 bases not matched to a gene. The CDR3 DNA follows: TGTGCCAGCAGCTCAGGGACAGCCTACGAGCAGTACTTC. Translating gives CASSSGTAYEQYF.

The chain's CDR3 is CAWSGQTGGYGYTF. The CDR3, as DNA: TGTGCCTGGAGTGGACAGACAGGCGGCTATGGCTACACCTTC. V and J are TRBV30 and TRBJ1-2, with TRBD1 as a possible D gene (6 bases). Germline V CDR1 and CDR2: GTSNPN, SVGIG (reference sequence). The V gene lost 1 base and the J gene lost 4 bases, with 13 bases spanning the gap. The CDR3 spans 14 residues.

V is TRBV15 and J is TRBJ2-7, with 10 bases aligning to TRBD2. J gave up 2 bases and V 0 bases, and 7 bases lay outside the gene matches. The length of the CDR3 is 17 residues. CDR1 LNHNV and CDR2 YYDKDF come from the germline V gene (reference sequence). The CDR3, as DNA: TGTGCCACCAGCAGAGATAGGGCTAGCGGGAGTGCCTACGAGCAGTACTTC. Protein: CATSRDRASGSAYEQYF.